The 21 T cell receptor beta chains reported below all come from one sample, sequenced in a study of T cells in Graves' hyperthyroidism and ophthalmopathy. Researchers amplified the TCR beta CDR3 regions from RNA transcripts. Primed by the HTBI set, a first-round RT-PCR was run on the TCR CDR3. From the multiplex PCR reads, TCRdb called clonotypes with MiXCR, one entry per CDR3 protein. This table has approximately 600,000 distinct CDR3 sequences, around 13% appearing once. Material for sequencing was blood. These receptors were obtained from a woman in her thirties with Graves' hyperthyroidism that later progressed to Graves' ophthalmopathy.

About this clonotype itself: This may be a read error: a much more frequent sequence differs by one nucleotide. The J gene is TRBJ1-6, the V gene TRBV28; no definite D call. Germline CDR1 is MDHEN and CDR2 is SYDVKM. CDR3 size: 16 residues. For the CDR3, the DNA is TGTGCCAGCAGTGTGATAGCGGAGGCCTATAATTCACCCCTCCGCTTT. Translation: CASSVIAEAYNSPLRF.

The chain employs TRBV28 and TRBJ2-7; 7 bases align to TRBD2. Trimming cost V 2 bases and J 7 bases; bases outside gene matches: 8. The germline CDR1 and CDR2 sequences are MDHEN and SYDVKM. CDR3 length: 14 amino acids. The CDR3 region is CASSLDAGVFEQYF. The CDR3 DNA sequence: TGTGCCAGCAGTTTAGATGCGGGAGTATTTGAGCAGTACTTC. Complete variable domain (other parts from reference TRBV28 and TRBJ2-7): DVKVTQSSRYLVKRTGEKVFLECVQDMDHENMFWYRQDPGLGLRLIYFSYDVKMKEKGDIPEGYSVSREKKERFSLILESASTNQTSMYLCASSLDAGVFEQYFGPGTRLTVT.

This clonotype was counted a few times. The chain is built from TRBV15 and TRBJ1-2, with TRBD1 matching 8 bases. The V gene's germline CDR1 is LNHNV and CDR2 YYDKDF (reference sequence). V lost 6 bases to trimming and J lost 1 base; unmatched junction nucleotides: 16. CDR3 length: 18 residues. Here the CDR3 DNA reads TGTGCCACCAGTAATCGGGGCCCTGGACAGGGCATTAACTATGGCTACACCTTC. Residues: CATSNRGPGQGINYGYTF.

This clonotype was recorded at least ten times. This chain joins TRBV2 and TRBJ2-7; TRBD2 agrees at 13 bases. Germline values: CDR1 SNHLY, CDR2 FYNNEI. The V gene end was trimmed by 6 bases and the J gene end by 4 bases; junction bases not matched to a gene: 3. This CDR3 contains 14 residues. The CDR3 loop reads CASRPGLAGYEQYF. For the CDR3, the DNA is TGTGCCAGCAGACCGGGACTAGCGGGATACGAGCAGTACTTC.

This clonotype was picked up many times. The V call is TRBV12-3 or TRBV12-4, the J call TRBJ1-6; D remains unclear. Trimming shortened V by 2 bases and J by 2 bases, and 7 bases separated the two germline ends. The CDR3 is 15 amino acids. DNA of the CDR3: TGTGCCAGCAGTTTAAGCGGTGCCTATAATTCACCCCTCCACTTT. This translates into CASSLSGAYNSPLHF.

The chain's CDR3 is CATRIIGGGTEAFF. CDR3 DNA sequence: TGTGCCACCAGAATTATCGGGGGTGGCACTGAAGCTTTCTTT. This chain joins TRBV12-3 or TRBV12-4 and TRBJ1-1, with D perhaps TRBD1 (5 bases). The CDR3 extends over 14 amino acids. V shed 10 bases and J shed 4 bases, with 19 bases lying between them.

Notes on this clonotype: A much larger clone lies a single base off, so this may be a read error. This chain links TRBV12-3 or TRBV12-4 with TRBJ1-2; D not resolved. The CDR3 covers 12 residues. Here the CDR3 DNA reads TGTGCCGGCAGTTTATGGCGGTATGGCTACACCTTC. Its translation is CAGSLWRYGYTF.

This clonotype showed up many times. V is TRBV7-2 and J is TRBJ1-2; D gene uncertain. Germline V CDR1 and CDR2: SGHTA, FQGNSA. The CDR3 runs to 13 residues. V lost 4 bases and J lost 6, with 12 bases in between. CDR3 in amino acids: CASSSFVRDGYTF. CDR3 in DNA: TGTGCCAGCAGCTCGTTCGTGAGGGATGGCTACACCTTC.

This clonotype was observed at least ten times. This chain uses TRBV6-1 with TRBJ1-2, with 7 nucleotides matching TRBD1. The CDR3 consists of 16 residues. Germline V gives CDR1 MNHNS, CDR2 SASEGT. The trim removed 1 base at V and 4 bases at J, leaving 9 bases unmatched. The chain's CDR3 is CASSEEGALDLYGYTF. The CDR3 nucleotides read TGTGCCAGCAGTGAAGAGGGGGCTCTCGATCTCTATGGCTACACCTTC.

Only a few counts were recorded for this clonotype. The V and J genes are TRBV2 and TRBJ2-1; the match to TRBD1 covers 7 bases. Germline-derived CDR1 and CDR2 are SNHLY and FYNNEI. J gave up 4 bases and V 1 base, and 4 bases lay outside the gene matches. This CDR3 has 15 residues. The DNA of the CDR3 is TGTGCCAGCAGTGAAGTGGGACAGAGATACAATGAGCAGTTCTTC. Its protein product is CASSEVGQRYNEQFF.

This clonotype showed up just a few times. J is TRBJ2-1 and V is TRBV5-6; TRBD1 matches at 8 bases. Germline assignment: CDR1 SGHDT and CDR2 YYEEEE. The length of the CDR3 is 13 residues. The V and J ends lost 4 bases and 8 bases, in that order; junction bases with no gene match: 5. The CDR3 DNA follows: TGTGCCAGCAGCCCGGACAGGGTGGATGAGCAGTTCTTC. This sequence encodes CASSPDRVDEQFF.

The chain couples TRBV11-2 to TRBJ1-4; no reliable D call. Deletions cut 6 bases from V and 3 bases from J, with 17 bases between. CDR1 SGHAT and CDR2 FQNNGV come from the germline V gene. This CDR3 is 16 amino acids long. The CDR3 bases are TGTGCCAGCAGTTTAAGGCCGCTTCTCCCTAATGAAAAACTGTTTTTT. Residues: CASSLRPLLPNEKLFF.

This clonotype was counted at least ten times. The J gene is TRBJ2-5, the V gene TRBV24-1; TRBD1 is a possible D gene (6 bases). CDR1 and CDR2 (germline): KGHDR, SFDVKD. Trimming pared 7 bases from V and 1 base from J, leaving 9 bases between. The CDR3 covers 13 residues. The CDR3: CATRGHSQETQYF. As DNA, the CDR3 is TGTGCCACCAGGGGACACAGCCAAGAGACCCAGTACTTC.

This clonotype has at least ten counts. This rearrangement joins TRBV25-1 to TRBJ2-3; TRBD1 might be the D (6 bases). CDR3 length: 14 amino acids. V was cut by 6 bases and J by 0 bases, with 10 bases left in between. CDR1 and CDR2 from the germline V gene are MGHDK and SYGVNS. CDR3 sequence (DNA): TGTGCCAGCAGACAGGGCGTAAGCACAGATACGCAGTATTTT. It translates to CASRQGVSTDTQYF.

This clonotype was found a few times. This chain uses TRBV6-2 or TRBV6-3 with TRBJ2-3; 8 bases are shared with TRBD2. Trimming took 4 bases from V and 2 from J; bases not matched to a gene: 8. The CDR3 length is 16 residues. From germline, CDR1 is MNHEY and CDR2 SVGEGT. CDR3 sequence: CASSWVSGTLTDTQYF. CDR3 coding DNA: TGTGCCAGCAGTTGGGTTAGCGGGACTCTCACAGATACGCAGTATTTT.

This clonotype was found many times. This chain joins TRBV7-3 and TRBJ2-5; D is perhaps TRBD2 (6 bases). V was trimmed by 5 bases and J by 5 bases, leaving 15 bases between them. The CDR3 covers 14 residues. From germline, CDR1 is SGHTA and CDR2 FQGTGA. The CDR3 is CASSPGLRDETQYF. The CDR3 DNA reads TGTGCCAGCAGCCCCGGACTGCGGGATGAGACCCAGTACTTC.

The table lists this clonotype with many counts. The chain recombines TRBV6-1 with TRBJ1-1, with 7 bases matching TRBD1. The V and J ends lost 8 bases and 1 base, in that order; junction bases with no gene match: 4. Germline CDR1 reads MNHNS; CDR2 reads SASEGT. CDR3 length: 13 residues. The CDR3 reads CASERQGNTEAFF. The CDR3 region has the DNA TGTGCCAGCGAACGACAGGGGAACACTGAAGCTTTCTTT.

This clonotype was observed many times. V is TRBV6-5 and J is TRBJ2-1; D remains unclear. The CDR3 is made up of 11 amino acids. V lost 0 bases to trimming and J lost 9 bases, with 3 bases between them. Per the germline V gene, CDR1 is MNHEY and CDR2 is SVGAGI. The DNA of the CDR3 is TGTGCCAGCAGTTACTCCTCTGAGCAGTTCTTC. It is translated as CASSYSSEQFF.

This clonotype was seen more than once but under ten times. The V gene is TRBV19, the J gene TRBJ1-1, with D unresolved. V was shortened by 6 bases and J by 2 bases, with 10 bases between the two germline ends. The CDR3 totals 13 residues. Germline assignment: CDR1 LNHDA and CDR2 SQIVND (reference sequence). The CDR3 region is CASRVQLNTEAFF. CDR3 nucleotides: TGTGCCAGTAGGGTACAGTTAAACACTGAAGCTTTCTTT. The full variable domain, rest sourced from reference TRBV19 and TRBJ1-1, is DGGITQSPKYLFRKEGQNVTLSCEQNLNHDAMYWYRQDPGQGLRLIYYSQIVNDFQKGDIAEGYSVSREKKESFPLTVTSAQKNPTAFYLCASRVQLNTEAFFGQGTRLTVV.

This chain connects TRBV7-9 to TRBJ1-2; the D gene is possibly TRBD1 (6 bases). Germline V gene data show CDR1 as SEHNR and CDR2 as FQNEAQ (reference sequence). The CDR3 has 13 amino acids. The V gene lost 5 bases and the J gene lost 8 bases, with 15 bases spanning the gap. The CDR3 DNA follows: TGTGCCAGCAGCCCCCAGGGGCAGGGCGGCTACACCTTC. Translation: CASSPQGQGGYTF.

This clonotype was observed a single time. This could be a read error, since a much larger clone is one nucleotide away. The chain carries TRBV18 and TRBJ1-1; D uncertain. Germline V gene data show CDR1 as KGHSH and CDR2 as LQKENI. CDR3 length: 15 residues. The CDR3 coding sequence is TGTGCCAGCTCACCGATCGCGGGAACTAACACTGATGCTTTCTTT. Amino acid sequence: CASSPIAGTNTDAFF.